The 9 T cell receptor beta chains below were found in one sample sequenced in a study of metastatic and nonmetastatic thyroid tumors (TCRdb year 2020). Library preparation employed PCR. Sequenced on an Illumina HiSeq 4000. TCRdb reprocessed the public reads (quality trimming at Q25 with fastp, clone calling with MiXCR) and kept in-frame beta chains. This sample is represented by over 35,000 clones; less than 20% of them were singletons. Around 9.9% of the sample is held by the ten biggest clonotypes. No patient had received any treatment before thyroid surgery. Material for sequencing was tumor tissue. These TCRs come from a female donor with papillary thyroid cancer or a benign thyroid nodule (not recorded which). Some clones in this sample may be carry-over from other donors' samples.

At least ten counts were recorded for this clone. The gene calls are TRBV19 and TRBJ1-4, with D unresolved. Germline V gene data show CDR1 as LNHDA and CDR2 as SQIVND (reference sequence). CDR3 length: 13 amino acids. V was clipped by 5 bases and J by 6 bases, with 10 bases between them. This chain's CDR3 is CASSGREHEKLFF. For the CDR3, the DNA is TGTGCCAGTAGTGGGAGGGAACATGAAAAACTGTTTTTT.

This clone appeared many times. The CDR3 here is CASSQSRVGEQFF. The CDR3, as DNA: TGTGCCAGCAGCCAATCCAGGGTGGGGGAGCAGTTCTTC. The chain recombines TRBV3-1 with TRBJ2-1; TRBD1 might be the D (5 bases). CDR1 is LGHDT, CDR2 YNNKEL, per germline (reference sequence). V dropped 2 bases and J dropped 10 bases, with 12 bases sitting between them. CDR3 length: 13 residues.

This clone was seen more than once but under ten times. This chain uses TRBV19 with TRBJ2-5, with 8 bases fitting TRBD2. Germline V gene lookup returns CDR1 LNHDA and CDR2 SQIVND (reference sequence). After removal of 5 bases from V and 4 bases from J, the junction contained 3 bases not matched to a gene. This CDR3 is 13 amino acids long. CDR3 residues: CASSWREVETQYF. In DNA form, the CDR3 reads TGTGCCAGTAGTTGGCGGGAGGTAGAGACCCAGTACTTC.

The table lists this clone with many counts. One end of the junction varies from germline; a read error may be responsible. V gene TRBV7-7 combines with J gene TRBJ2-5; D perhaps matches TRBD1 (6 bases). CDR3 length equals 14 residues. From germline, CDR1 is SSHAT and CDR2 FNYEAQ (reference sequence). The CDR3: CASSSTGRGETQYF. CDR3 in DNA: TGTGCTAGCAGCTCCACGGGCAGGGGAGAGACCCAGTACTTC.

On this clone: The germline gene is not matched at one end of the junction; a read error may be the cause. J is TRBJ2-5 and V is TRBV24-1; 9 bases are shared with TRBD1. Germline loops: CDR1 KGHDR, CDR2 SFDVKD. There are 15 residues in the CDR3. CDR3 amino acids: CATSDSTGGLETQCF. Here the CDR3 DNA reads TGTGCCACCAGTGATTCAACAGGGGGCTTGGAGACCCAGTGCTTC.

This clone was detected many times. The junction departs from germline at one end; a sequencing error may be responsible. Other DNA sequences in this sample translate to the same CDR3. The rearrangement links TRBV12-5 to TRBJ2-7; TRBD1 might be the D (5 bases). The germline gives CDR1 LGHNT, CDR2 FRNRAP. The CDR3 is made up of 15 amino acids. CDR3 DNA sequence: TGTGCTAGTGGCTTGGTAATTTCAGGGTTGGGGGAGCAGTACTTC. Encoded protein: CASGLVISGLGEQYF.

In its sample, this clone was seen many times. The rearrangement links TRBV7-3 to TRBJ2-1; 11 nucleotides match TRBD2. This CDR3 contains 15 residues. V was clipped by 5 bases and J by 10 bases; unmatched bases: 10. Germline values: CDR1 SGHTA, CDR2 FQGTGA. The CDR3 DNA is TGTGCCAGCAGCCCAACGAGCCTAGCGGGGGGAGAGCAGTTCTTC. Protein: CASSPTSLAGGEQFF.

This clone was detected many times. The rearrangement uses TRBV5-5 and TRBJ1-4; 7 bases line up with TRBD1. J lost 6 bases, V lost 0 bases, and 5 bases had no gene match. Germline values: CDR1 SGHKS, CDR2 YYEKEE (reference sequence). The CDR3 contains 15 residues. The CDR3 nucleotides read TGTGCCAGCAGCTTGGAGACAGGGAGGGATGAAAAACTGTTTTTT. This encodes CASSLETGRDEKLFF.

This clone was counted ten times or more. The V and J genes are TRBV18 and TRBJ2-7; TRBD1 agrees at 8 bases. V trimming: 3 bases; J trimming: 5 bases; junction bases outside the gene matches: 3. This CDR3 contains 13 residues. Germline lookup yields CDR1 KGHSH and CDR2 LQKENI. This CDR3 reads CASSPTGVNEQYF. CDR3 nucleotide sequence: TGTGCCAGCTCACCGACAGGGGTTAACGAGCAGTACTTC.